The 21 T cell receptor beta chains given below trace back to one sample, sequenced in a study of early T cells in non-severe SARS-CoV-2 infection. TCRdb re-derived calls from the 5' RACE reads in MiXCR, one entry per CDR3 protein. The sample lists approximately 70,000 distinct CDR3 sequences, approximately 14% occurring once. Input material: whole blood. The receptors originated from an adult who was a healthcare worker with PCR-confirmed SARS-CoV-2 infection or an uninfected control (not recorded which).

J is TRBJ2-7 and V is TRBV5-4; a weak D match, TRBD2 (5 bases). CDR1 is SGHNT, CDR2 YYREEE, per germline (reference sequence). V lost 5 bases and J lost 7, with 25 bases in between. The CDR3 sequence is 16 residues long. This CDR3 is CASSERRETLLREQYF. The CDR3 DNA is TGTGCCAGCAGTGAGAGACGGGAAACTTTGTTGCGGGAGCAGTACTTC.

A note on this clonotype: A read error may be the cause here, since a much bigger clone is one base away. The chain is built from TRBV19 and TRBJ2-5; a weak D match, TRBD2 (5 bases). The CDR3 extends over 13 amino acids. Germline V gene lookup returns CDR1 LNHDA and CDR2 SQIVND (reference sequence). The DNA for the CDR3 is TGTGCCAATAGTACGGACTTACAAGAGACCCAGTACTTC. This encodes CANSTDLQETQYF.

This clonotype was observed many times. J is TRBJ2-3 and V is TRBV5-1, with a possible D match to TRBD2 (6 bases). The CDR3 is 15 residues long. Germline CDR1 is SGHRS and CDR2 is YFSETQ. The germline V and J ends were trimmed by 4 bases and 0 bases, with 12 bases remaining between them. The CDR3: CASSDGTPSTDTQYF. In DNA form, the CDR3 reads TGCGCCAGCAGCGACGGGACTCCTAGCACAGATACGCAGTATTTT.

The chain carries TRBV7-8 and TRBJ2-3; D uncertain. CDR3 length equals 14 residues. V gave up 2 bases and J gave up 2 bases, with 8 bases separating them. The germline CDR1 and CDR2 sequences are SGHVS and FQNEAQ. CDR3 sequence (DNA): TGTGCCAGCAGCTTAACTGAAACCACAGATACGCAGTATTTT. As protein: CASSLTETTDTQYF.

The chain has TRBV12-5 and TRBJ1-1; D is undetermined. The CDR3 length is 14 residues. The germline V gene encodes CDR1 LGHNT and CDR2 FRNRAP. Deletions cut 2 bases from V and 6 bases from J, with 13 bases between. CDR3 residues: CASGLTDSPAEAFF. The CDR3 region has the DNA TGTGCTAGTGGTTTGACAGACTCCCCCGCTGAAGCTTTCTTT.

This sequence joins TRBV3-1 and TRBJ2-5, with no clear D. Trimming took off 6 bases at V and 3 bases at J, with 11 bases between the two ends. CDR1 and CDR2 (germline): LGHDT, YNNKEL (reference sequence). This CDR3 comprises 13 residues. The CDR3 reads CASRFYAEETQYF. Here the CDR3 DNA reads TGTGCCAGCAGATTCTATGCGGAAGAGACCCAGTACTTC.

This clonotype appeared a few times. The chain carries TRBV4-2 and TRBJ2-3, with D maybe TRBD1 (6 bases). V was cut by 0 bases and J by 5 bases, with 9 bases left in between. The CDR3 length is 14 residues. The V gene's germline CDR1 is LGHNA and CDR2 YNFKEQ. Here the CDR3 reads CASSQDRGRDTQYF. DNA of the CDR3: TGTGCCAGCAGCCAAGATAGGGGGAGAGATACGCAGTATTTT.

This chain links TRBV4-2 with TRBJ2-7, with 9 bases matching TRBD1. Trimming at V came to 6 bases and at J to 5 bases, leaving 5 bases not matched to a gene. Germline values: CDR1 LGHNA, CDR2 YNFKEQ. CDR3 length equals 13 residues. CDR3 amino acids: CASRDRGGHEQYF. DNA for the CDR3: TGTGCCAGCAGGGACAGGGGAGGCCACGAGCAGTACTTC.

This chain joins TRBV20-1 and TRBJ2-3, with 8 bases lining up with TRBD2. The CDR3 extends over 15 amino acids. CDR1 is DFQATT, CDR2 SNEGSKA, per germline (reference sequence). The junction had 9 bases not matched to a gene; V was cut back by 6 bases and J by 1 base. CDR3 coding DNA: TGCAGTGCCCCGAGGGCGGGGGGCGGCACAGATACGCAGTATTTT. Residues: CSAPRAGGGTDTQYF.

This chain joins TRBV11-1 and TRBJ1-1; weak D call: TRBD1 (5 bases). V lost 3 bases and J lost 7, with 9 bases in between. Per germline, CDR1 SGHAT and CDR2 FQDESV (reference sequence). This CDR3 is built from 12 residues. CDR3 amino acids: CASSFQGGEAFF. The CDR3 DNA reads as TGTGCCAGCAGCTTCCAGGGAGGTGAAGCTTTCTTT.

This clonotype occurred many times. The CDR3 region is CASSNGLAGVADTQYF. The CDR3 nucleotides are TGTGCCAGCAGCAACGGACTAGCGGGGGTCGCAGATACGCAGTATTTT. V usage is TRBV7-6 and J usage is TRBJ2-3; 13 nucleotides agree with TRBD2. V shed 5 bases, J shed 4 bases, and the junction held 6 bases outside the gene matches. The germline V gene encodes CDR1 SGHVS and CDR2 FNYEAQ. This CDR3 has 16 amino acids.

This clonotype has a count of ten or more. CDR3 DNA: TGCAGCGTTCCTGACAGAGTCACAGATACGCAGTATTTT. This encodes CSVPDRVTDTQYF. V usage is TRBV29-1 and J usage is TRBJ2-3; D may be TRBD1 (5 bases). V lost 5 bases and J lost 2, with 11 bases in between. Germline values: CDR1 SQVTM, CDR2 ANQGSEA. This CDR3 region has 13 residues.

The rearrangement links TRBV29-1 to TRBJ2-1, with D possibly TRBD2 on 5 matching bases. Trimming left V 0 bases short and J 6 bases short, with 12 bases between. Germline V gene lookup returns CDR1 SQVTM and CDR2 ANQGSEA. The CDR3 has 14 residues. CDR3 sequence: CSVEDGLSPNEQFF. CDR3 nucleotide sequence: TGCAGCGTTGAAGACGGACTCTCCCCCAATGAGCAGTTCTTC.

V is TRBV6-5 and J is TRBJ2-7, with a possible D match to TRBD2 (6 bases). The CDR3 spans 15 residues. V lost 5 bases to trimming and J lost 2 bases, with 16 bases between them. The germline gives CDR1 MNHEY, CDR2 SVGAGI. The CDR3 spells CASSPRGGGTYEQYF. Here the CDR3 DNA reads TGTGCCAGCAGTCCCCGGGGAGGAGGAACCTACGAGCAGTACTTC.

This clonotype has more than one count but fewer than ten. The chain couples TRBV29-1 to TRBJ2-7; a possible D gene is TRBD1 (6 bases). The CDR3 totals 12 residues. CDR1 SQVTM and CDR2 ANQGSEA come from the germline V gene. The V end lost 4 bases, the J end lost 2 bases, and 9 bases lay between the germline ends. The CDR3 region has the DNA TGCAGCGTTGGACAGGTTACCTACGAGCAGTACTTC. Translation: CSVGQVTYEQYF.

A few counts support this clonotype. This sequence joins TRBV13 and TRBJ2-4; TRBD2 agrees at 11 bases. V gave up 4 bases and J gave up 1 base; unmatched junction bases: 0. The CDR3 covers 15 residues. Germline lookup yields CDR1 PRHDT and CDR2 FYEKMQ (reference sequence). DNA of the CDR3: TGTGCCAGCAGCTCTAGCGGGGGGGCCAAAAACATTCAGTACTTC. Its protein is CASSSSGGAKNIQYF.

This clonotype was counted ten times or more. J is TRBJ2-6 and V is TRBV5-1; D gene unclear. Trimming removed 0 bases at V and 2 bases at J, with 6 bases between. Germline V lookup: CDR1 SGHRS, CDR2 YFSETQ. The CDR3 has 15 amino acids. The CDR3 nucleotides read TGCGCCAGCAGCTTGGCCACGGCTGGGGCCAACGTCCTGACTTTC. The encoded protein is CASSLATAGANVLTF.

The V gene is TRBV20-1, the J gene TRBJ1-2, with unresolved D. The CDR3 has 13 amino acids. The V gene's germline CDR1 is DFQATT and CDR2 SNEGSKA (reference sequence). Trimming took off 0 bases at V and 8 bases at J, with 13 bases between the two ends. The CDR3 region is CSARDNSISGYTF. CDR3 in DNA: TGCAGTGCTAGAGATAACAGCATCTCCGGCTACACCTTC.

There are a few counts of this clonotype. The CDR3 bases are TGTGCCAGCAGTTTAGGGGACAGGGGTTCGCTTGGCACTGAAGCTTTCTTT. Translation gives CASSLGDRGSLGTEAFF. This chain links TRBV12-3 or TRBV12-4 with TRBJ1-1, with TRBD1 matching 10 bases. This CDR3 has 17 amino acids. The junction had 9 bases not matched to a gene; V was cut back by 1 base and J by 4 bases.

The chain combines TRBV6-2 or TRBV6-3 with TRBJ2-7; 13 nucleotides align to TRBD2. This CDR3 contains 18 residues. With V trimmed by 6 bases and J by 7 bases, 18 bases remained unmatched. Germline V lookup: CDR1 MNHEY, CDR2 SVGEGT. The CDR3 sequence is CASSPPRLAGGRIVEQYF. As DNA, the CDR3 is TGTGCCAGCAGCCCCCCGAGACTAGCGGGGGGCCGGATTGTAGAGCAGTACTTC.

This clonotype was detected ten times or more. The CDR3 protein is CASSPIGYEQYF. For the CDR3, the DNA is TGTGCCAGCAGCCCCATCGGGTACGAGCAGTACTTC. The rearrangement joins TRBV11-2 to TRBJ2-7; D gene ambiguous. V was shortened by 5 bases and J by 4 bases, with 9 bases between the two germline ends. Looked up from germline, CDR1 is SGHAT and CDR2 is FQNNGV. The CDR3 contains 12 residues. The full variable domain, in which reference TRBV11-2 and TRBJ2-7 provide the parts outside the CDR3, is EAGVAQSPRYKIIEKRQSVAFWCNPISGHATLYWYQQILGQGPKLLIQFQNNGVVDDSQLPKDRFSAERLKGVDSTLKIQPAKLEDSAVYLCASSPIGYEQYFGPGTRLTVT.